This T cell receptor (beta chain) is drawn from a study of blood T cells in healthy people across ages. Study details: Roughly one uniquely barcoded beta molecule per two T cells was captured. Study results and caveats: Lack of knowledge of donor CMV status possibly confounded expanded clonotype changes.

Points on this clonotype: Its antigen is unidentified.

Together with a sample-barcoded 5' primer, a J-beta primer mix was included in a second PCR lasting roughly 6 to 12 cycles. Tagging of each cDNA molecule was performed by a template-switch adaptor with 12 random nucleotides. TCRdb reanalysed the 5' RACE reads using MiXCR and keeps one entry per CDR3 protein. The sample lists 1.5 million to 2 million distinct CDR3 sequences; around half were seen once. V was clipped by 8 bases and J by 4 bases; unmatched bases: 10. The CDR3 has 14 amino acids. Germline CDR1 and CDR2: LGHDT and YNNKEL (reference sequence). Sample: blood. This receptor was identified in a woman in her forties in good health. The rearrangement joins TRBV3-1 to TRBJ2-5; TRBD2 matches 7 bases. The CDR3 sequence: CASCARPGGETQYF. CDR3 DNA sequence: TGTGCCAGCTGCGCTAGACCGGGGGGAGAGACCCAGTACTTC.